The 26 T cell receptor beta chains below come from one sample, sequenced in a study of blood T cell repertoires in COVID-19. This table comes from immunoSEQ multiplex PCR, and its TCRdb copy is limited to in-frame clones, with some not included. The sample includes 350,000 to 550,000 clones, about 85% of them seen just once. Material for sequencing was PBMCs or T cells enriched from blood (not recorded which). The receptors were sampled from a woman younger than 30 with acute COVID-19.

The rearrangement links TRBV30 to TRBJ2-1, with TRBD2 identical over 9 bases. The CDR3 sequence is 19 residues long. J lost 0 bases, V lost 4 bases, and 16 bases had no gene match. Germline V gives CDR1 GTSNPN, CDR2 SVGIG (reference sequence). Here the CDR3 reads CAWTSAGGPGPSSYNEQFF. The CDR3, as DNA: TGTGCCTGGACCTCGGCGGGAGGGCCGGGTCCAAGCTCCTACAATGAGCAGTTCTTC.

The genes are TRBV24-1 and TRBJ2-6; D might be TRBD1 (6 bases). Germline loops: CDR1 KGHDR, CDR2 SFDVKD. The CDR3 is made up of 19 amino acids. Trimming left V 5 bases short and J 3 bases short, with 22 bases between. The CDR3 here is CATSASTGAGFGGANVLTF. The CDR3 bases are TGTGCCACCAGTGCATCGACAGGTGCCGGCTTTGGTGGGGCCAACGTCCTGACTTTC.

This clone was detected only a few times. This chain joins TRBV4-1 and TRBJ1-1; D may be TRBD1 (6 bases). Trimming shortened V by 3 bases and J by 1 base, and 9 bases separated the two germline ends. The CDR3 runs to 14 residues. Germline assignment: CDR1 MGHRA and CDR2 YSYEKL. The CDR3 reads CASSHVRGNTEAFF. The CDR3 DNA follows: TGCGCCAGCAGCCATGTCAGGGGGAACACTGAAGCTTTCTTT.

CDR3 loop: CASSSSDWGRGETQYF. DNA for the CDR3: TGTGCCAGCAGCTCCTCCGATTGGGGGCGCGGGGAGACCCAGTACTTC. The V gene is TRBV7-2, the J gene TRBJ2-5; possible D gene TRBD1, 6 bases. Trimming took 4 bases from V and 5 from J, leaving 20 bases between them. This CDR3 is 16 amino acids long. Germline assignment: CDR1 SGHTA and CDR2 FQGNSA.

The rearrangement uses TRBV29-1 and TRBJ1-5; possible D gene TRBD1, 5 bases. The CDR3 is made up of 14 amino acids. V dropped 6 bases and J dropped 0 bases, with 12 bases sitting between them. Germline V gene lookup returns CDR1 SQVTM and CDR2 ANQGSEA. As DNA, the CDR3 is TGCAGCGTCGGGACGGACTATAGCAATCAGCCCCAGCATTTT. This gives the protein CSVGTDYSNQPQHF.

The chain is built from TRBV9 and TRBJ1-2; D perhaps matches TRBD1 (6 bases). CDR1 is SGDLS and CDR2 is YYNGEE in the germline V gene. The CDR3 covers 14 residues. The V and J ends lost 4 bases and 8 bases respectively, with 18 bases between them. CDR3 nucleotide sequence: TGTGCCAGCAGCCCCCGCCCACAGGGCCCCGGCTACACCTTC. This gives the protein CASSPRPQGPGYTF. The whole variable domain, remainder taken from reference TRBV9 and TRBJ1-2, is DSGVTQTPKHLITATGQRVTLRCSPRSGDLSVYWYQQSLDQGLQFLIQYYNGEERAKGNILERFSAQQFPDLHSELNLSSLELGDSALYFCASSPRPQGPGYTFGSGTRLTVV.

J is TRBJ2-7 and V is TRBV28; 7 positions match TRBD1. The CDR3 totals 15 residues. Losses at the gene ends were 6 bases for V and 6 bases for J; bases not matched to a gene: 14. CDR1 and CDR2 (germline): MDHEN, SYDVKM. CDR3 in amino acids: CASSNEPDRASEQYF. The CDR3 coding sequence is TGTGCCAGCAGCAATGAACCTGACAGGGCCTCCGAGCAGTACTTC.

This clone has more than one count but fewer than ten. The CDR3 sequence: CASSLNGRMVETQYF. The CDR3 region has the DNA TGTGCCAGCAGCTTAAATGGCAGGATGGTGGAGACCCAGTACTTC. The chain is built from TRBV7-2 and TRBJ2-5; D is uncertain. Germline V CDR1 and CDR2: SGHTA, FQGNSA. The length of the CDR3 is 15 residues. The V end lost 2 bases, the J end lost 5 bases, and 15 bases lay between the germline ends.

The rearrangement joins TRBV7-2 to TRBJ2-7; TRBD1 might be the D (6 bases). The CDR3 is 13 amino acids. V lost 5 bases, J lost 4 bases, and 12 bases lay in between. Germline V gene data show CDR1 as SGHTA and CDR2 as FQGNSA. The CDR3 is CASSPGASYEQYF. The DNA for the CDR3 is TGTGCCAGCAGCCCAGGGGCCTCTTACGAGCAGTACTTC. Full variable domain (missing parts from reference TRBV7-2 and TRBJ2-7): GAGVSQSPSNKVTEKGKDVELRCDPISGHTALYWYRQSLGQGLEFLIYFQGNSAPDKSGLPSDRFSAERTGGSVSTLTIQRTQQEDSAVYLCASSPGASYEQYFGPGTRLTVT.

The J gene is TRBJ2-5, the V gene TRBV14; 7 positions agree with TRBD1. The CDR3 is made up of 16 amino acids. The V segment lost 5 bases and the J segment 2 bases; nucleotides outside the gene matches: 11. Per germline, CDR1 SGHDN and CDR2 FVKESK. The CDR3 loop is CASSTRQGKVQETQYF. The CDR3 coding sequence is TGTGCCAGCAGCACCCGACAGGGCAAGGTTCAAGAGACCCAGTACTTC.

This clone was counted a single time. The chain employs TRBV4-1 and TRBJ1-5; 7 nucleotides agree with TRBD1. The CDR3 has 14 amino acids. Germline V gene sequence: CDR1 MGHRA, CDR2 YSYEKL. The V and J ends lost 1 base and 5 bases, in that order; junction bases with no gene match: 2. CDR3: CASSQVRGDQPQHF. The CDR3 coding sequence is TGCGCCAGCAGCCAAGTCAGGGGGGATCAGCCCCAGCATTTT.

This clone has only one observation. The gene calls are TRBV6-2 or TRBV6-3 and TRBJ2-6, with D perhaps matching TRBD2 (6 bases). Germline V CDR1 and CDR2: MNHEY, SVGEGT. Trimming cost V 0 bases and J 0 bases, with 6 bases left between them. There are 16 residues in the CDR3. The chain's CDR3 is CASSYSGGSGANVLTF. The DNA of the CDR3 is TGTGCCAGCAGTTACTCCGGGGGCTCTGGGGCCAACGTCCTGACTTTC.

The chain uses TRBV2 and TRBJ2-2, with 8 bases matching TRBD2. Trimming removed 5 bases from V and 7 bases from J; junction bases left unmatched: 6. CDR1 is SNHLY and CDR2 is FYNNEI in the germline V gene. The CDR3 runs 14 residues. CDR3 nucleotides: TGTGCCAGCAGTCCGGGGGGGTACTTCGGGGAGCTGTTTTTT. Translated, it gives CASSPGGYFGELFF.

This chain joins TRBV7-2 and TRBJ2-3; D perhaps matches TRBD2 (6 bases). The germline V gene has CDR1 SGHTA and CDR2 FQGNSA. V was trimmed by 5 bases and J by 3 bases, leaving 12 bases between them. The CDR3 contains 14 residues. In DNA, the CDR3 is TGTGCCAGCAGCAAATCACTAGCTACAGATACGCAGTATTTT. Its protein is CASSKSLATDTQYF.

J is TRBJ1-2 and V is TRBV28, with D maybe TRBD1 (5 bases). V dropped 2 bases and J dropped 8 bases, with 18 bases sitting between them. From germline, CDR1 is MDHEN and CDR2 SYDVKM. The CDR3 runs to 15 residues. Written as DNA, the CDR3 is TGTGCCAGCAGTTTAGTTGACAGCCGCGGATACGGCTACACCTTC. Translating gives CASSLVDSRGYGYTF.

The J gene is TRBJ1-2, the V gene TRBV7-9; possibly TRBD1 for D (5 bases). Germline values: CDR1 SEHNR, CDR2 FQNEAQ (reference sequence). The CDR3 is 13 residues long. V lost 1 base to trimming and J lost 7 bases, with 10 bases between them. The DNA of the CDR3 is TGTGCCAGCAGCTTAGATTCAGGGCTTGGCTACACCTTC. It specifies CASSLDSGLGYTF.

This clone was picked up one time. V gene TRBV6-5 combines with J gene TRBJ1-5, with D possibly being TRBD1 (6 bases). V lost 2 bases to trimming and J lost 7 bases, with 12 bases between them. Germline lookup yields CDR1 MNHEY and CDR2 SVGAGI. This CDR3 is built from 14 residues. CDR3 amino acids: CASSYMAGEQPQHF. The CDR3 DNA is TGTGCCAGCAGTTACATGGCAGGGGAGCAGCCCCAGCATTTT.

CDR3 nucleotides: TGTGCCAGCAGCTTAGGTTACAGGGTGACTGAAGCTTTCTTT. This sequence encodes CASSLGYRVTEAFF. The rearrangement links TRBV7-2 to TRBJ1-1; maybe TRBD1 (6 bases). V lost 1 base, J lost 5 bases, and 11 bases lay in between. Germline CDR1 SGHTA, CDR2 FQGNSA. This CDR3 is 14 amino acids long.

V is TRBV9 and J is TRBJ1-1; possible D gene TRBD1, 5 bases. The CDR3 spans 15 residues. Germline V CDR1 and CDR2: SGDLS, YYNGEE. V was trimmed by 4 bases and J by 4 bases, leaving 17 bases between them. The CDR3 is CASSLHGGSTTEAFF. The CDR3 DNA follows: TGTGCCAGCAGCCTTCATGGGGGGTCGACCACTGAAGCTTTCTTT.

The DNA for the CDR3 is TGCGCCAGCAGCCAAGTCACAGTGAACACCGGGGAGCTGTTTTTT. Translated, it gives CASSQVTVNTGELFF. The chain joins TRBV4-1 to TRBJ2-2; D not resolved. The germline V gene has CDR1 MGHRA and CDR2 YSYEKL. Trimming stripped 1 base from V and 1 base from J, with 7 bases between. This CDR3 contains 15 residues.

The CDR3 spells CASSPRQSNQPQHF. For the CDR3, the DNA is TGTGCCAGCAGCCCCCGACAGAGCAATCAGCCCCAGCATTTT. The gene calls are TRBV7-3 and TRBJ1-5; D possibly corresponds to TRBD1 (5 bases). There are 14 residues in the CDR3. V lost 5 bases, J lost 1 base, and 9 bases lay in between. The germline V gene has CDR1 SGHTA and CDR2 FQGTGA.

This chain uses TRBV10-2 with TRBJ2-3, with D possibly being TRBD2 (6 bases). This CDR3 comprises 14 residues. Germline V gene lookup returns CDR1 WSHSY and CDR2 SAAADI. V was shortened by 7 bases and J by 5 bases, with 16 bases between the two germline ends. The CDR3, as DNA: TGCGCCAGCAAAGTCGGCTGGGGAGGAGATACGCAGTATTTT. It yields the protein CASKVGWGGDTQYF.

The chain links TRBV7-2 to TRBJ2-7; 8 positions match TRBD2. The CDR3 runs 16 residues. The V and J ends lost 4 bases and 1 base, in that order; junction bases with no gene match: 9. The V gene's germline CDR1 is SGHTA and CDR2 FQGNSA. The CDR3 DNA follows: TGTGCCAGCAGCTCTGGCCCAGCGGGGGCTTCCTACGAGCAGTACTTC. Its translation is CASSSGPAGASYEQYF.

The chain carries TRBV2 and TRBJ2-1; maybe TRBD2 (5 bases). Trimming left V 5 bases short and J 7 bases short, with 9 bases between. Germline-derived CDR1 and CDR2 are SNHLY and FYNNEI. CDR3 length: 12 residues. The CDR3 region has the DNA TGTGCCAGCAGTCCTAGCAGAAATGAGCAGTTCTTC. Translating gives CASSPSRNEQFF.

V usage is TRBV4-3 and J usage is TRBJ1-2; no clear D gene. V was cut by 0 bases and J by 4 bases, with 12 bases left in between. This CDR3 region has 15 residues. Germline loops: CDR1 LGHNA, CDR2 YSLEER. CDR3 DNA: TGCGCCAGCAGCCAAGATCGGGCGGGTGGCTATGGCTACACCTTC. Its protein product is CASSQDRAGGYGYTF.

The chain combines TRBV19 with TRBJ1-1; 11 nucleotides align to TRBD1. Germline V gene sequence: CDR1 LNHDA, CDR2 SQIVND (reference sequence). The CDR3 has 14 amino acids. The V and J ends lost 5 bases and 6 bases, in that order; junction bases with no gene match: 5. The CDR3 spells CASSAGQGAAEAFF. The CDR3 DNA reads as TGTGCCAGTAGTGCCGGACAGGGGGCCGCTGAAGCTTTCTTT. The full variable domain, with the rest looked up from reference TRBV19 and TRBJ1-1, is DGGITQSPKYLFRKEGQNVTLSCEQNLNHDAMYWYRQDPGQGLRLIYYSQIVNDFQKGDIAEGYSVSREKKESFPLTVTSAQKNPTAFYLCASSAGQGAAEAFFGQGTRLTVV.